The 21 T cell receptor beta chains presented below share a single source sample, sequenced in a study of human T cells and chemical hapten exposure. Time point specified: patch test 2, 6 weeks after DPC sensitization. Treatment denoted: therapeutic diphenylcyclopropenone sensitization with weekly scalp DPC. TCRdb redid the calling of the RACE reads with MiXCR, one entry per CDR3 protein. Of under 100,000 distinct CDR3 sequences in the sample, 10% were seen once. This material consisted of whole blood, taken in connection with sensitization to the hapten diphenylcyclopropenone (DPC). These receptors originate from a woman aged 25 to 39 with alopecia areata. Some clones in this sample may be carry-over from other donors' samples.

This clonotype has only a few counts. The chain couples TRBV7-2 to TRBJ1-3, with D unclear. The V end lost 1 base, the J end lost 0 bases, and 13 bases lay between the germline ends. The CDR3 sequence is 17 residues long. Germline V gene data show CDR1 as SGHTA and CDR2 as FQGNSA. This CDR3 is CASSLVERAHSGNTIYF. DNA for the CDR3: TGTGCCAGCAGCTTAGTTGAAAGAGCTCACTCTGGAAACACCATATATTTT.

In this sample, this clonotype turned up a few times. V usage is TRBV2 and J usage is TRBJ2-7, with 7 bases identical to TRBD1. The V gene end was trimmed by 5 bases and the J gene end by 0 bases; junction bases not matched to a gene: 7. This CDR3 contains 15 residues. The germline V gene encodes CDR1 SNHLY and CDR2 FYNNEI. The CDR3 DNA follows: TGTGCCAGCAGTCGACAGGGAGAGACCTCCTACGAGCAGTACTTC. Translating gives CASSRQGETSYEQYF.

The chain is built from TRBV15 and TRBJ1-1; D is ambiguous. This CDR3 contains 15 residues. The V end was cut by 0 bases, the J end by 7 bases, with 15 bases between. The germline CDR1 and CDR2 sequences are LNHNV and YYDKDF (reference sequence). The CDR3 coding sequence is TGTGCCACCAGCAGAGATTTAAGGAAGGGCGTTGAAGCTTTCTTT. The encoded protein is CATSRDLRKGVEAFF.

This clonotype was counted only a few times. V is TRBV28 and J is TRBJ1-2; D remains unclear. The CDR3 is 13 residues long. The germline CDR1 and CDR2 sequences are MDHEN and SYDVKM. V gave up 1 base and J gave up 5 bases, with 8 bases separating them. CDR3 DNA: TGTGCCAGCAGTTTATCCGGGGAGTATGGCTACACCTTC. It translates to CASSLSGEYGYTF.

This clonotype was picked up one time. This may be a read error: a much more frequent sequence differs by one nucleotide. CDR3 DNA: TGTGCCAACAGTGACCCACAATTCTATGGCTACACCTTC. Translation: CANSDPQFYGYTF. This sequence joins TRBV25-1 and TRBJ1-2; D is unresolved. Germline loops: CDR1 MGHDK, CDR2 SYGVNS. This CDR3 region has 13 residues.

This chain connects TRBV12-3 or TRBV12-4 to TRBJ2-2; 7 bases agree with TRBD1. The CDR3 runs 13 residues. CDR3 sequence: CCLGTANTGELFF. CDR3 DNA: TGTTGCTTGGGGACAGCGAACACCGGGGAGCTGTTTTTT.

The V gene is TRBV7-3, the J gene TRBJ2-1; 8 nucleotides agree with TRBD2. The germline V gene encodes CDR1 SGHTA and CDR2 FQGTGA. The CDR3 consists of 15 residues. The J segment lost 4 bases and the V segment lost 2 bases, leaving 4 bases of the junction unmatched. In nucleotides, the CDR3 is TGTGCCAGCAGCTTACTTGCGGGGGGTTACAATGAGCAGTTCTTC. Residues: CASSLLAGGYNEQFF.

The chain couples TRBV2 to TRBJ1-3; D is unclear. Trimming stripped 11 bases from V and 0 bases from J, with 20 bases between. Germline V lookup: CDR1 SNHLY, CDR2 FYNNEI. The CDR3 sequence is 16 residues long. The CDR3 DNA reads as TGTGCCGCCAATCGCGCTGGATTCTTCTCTGGAAACACCATATATTTT. This codes for CAANRAGFFSGNTIYF.

V and J are TRBV6-6 and TRBJ2-5; no reliable D call. With 0 bases removed from V and 4 bases from J, the gap between germline ends came to 15 bases. Per germline, CDR1 MNHNY and CDR2 SVGAGI (reference sequence). The CDR3 runs to 16 residues. In DNA, the CDR3 is TGTGCCAGCAGTTACTCGGTTTTTGACGAGGCAGAGACCCAGTACTTC. As protein: CASSYSVFDEAETQYF.

This clonotype was seen at least ten times. CDR3 sequence (DNA): TGTGCCAGCAGTGAGGCAGGGGTAGGAAATCAGCCCCAGCATTTT. Its translation: CASSEAGVGNQPQHF. The V call is TRBV2, the J call TRBJ1-5; perhaps TRBD1 as D (6 bases). The germline V gene has CDR1 SNHLY and CDR2 FYNNEI. Trimming stripped 3 bases from V and 4 bases from J, with 13 bases between. This CDR3 is 15 amino acids long.

The J gene is TRBJ2-3, the V gene TRBV28, with a tentative D call TRBD2 (5 bases). Between the trimmed V and J ends, which lost 5 bases and 4 bases, there was a span of 13 bases. The CDR3 extends over 14 amino acids. Per germline, CDR1 MDHEN and CDR2 SYDVKM. CDR3 DNA sequence: TGTGCCAGCAGTCGGTCCTTGGGAGCAGATACGCAGTATTTT. The encoded protein is CASSRSLGADTQYF.

This clonotype appeared a few times. The chain carries TRBV7-3 and TRBJ1-1, with 7 nucleotides matching TRBD1. Germline CDR1 and CDR2: SGHTA and FQGTGA. J lost 0 bases, V lost 2 bases, and 6 bases had no gene match. There are 16 residues in the CDR3. The CDR3 spells CASSLSGQALNTEAFF. The CDR3 coding sequence is TGTGCCAGCAGCTTATCCGGACAGGCCCTGAACACTGAAGCTTTCTTT.

This clonotype was counted ten times or more. This chain connects TRBV11-1 to TRBJ1-1; D call uncertain. The CDR3 length is 13 residues. Germline CDR1 SGHAT, CDR2 FQDESV (reference sequence). Deletions cut 5 bases from V and 7 bases from J, with 14 bases between. CDR3 residues: CASSLGPGFEAFF. The CDR3 DNA sequence: TGTGCCAGCAGCCTTGGACCCGGATTTGAAGCTTTCTTT. The variable domain in full, with the rest retrieved from reference TRBV11-1 and TRBJ1-1, is EAEVAQSPRYKITEKSQAVAFWCDPISGHATLYWYRQILGQGPELLVQFQDESVVDDSQLPKDRFSAERLKGVDSTLKIQPAELGDSAMYLCASSLGPGFEAFFGQGTRLTVV.

There are many counts of this clonotype. This chain joins TRBV6-2 or TRBV6-3 and TRBJ2-7; TRBD1 matches at 8 bases. The CDR3 is 12 residues long. Germline CDR1 is MNHEY and CDR2 is SVGEGT. Trimming cost V 5 bases and J 3 bases; bases outside gene matches: 0. The CDR3 here is CASSGQGYEQYF. The CDR3 DNA reads as TGTGCCAGCAGTGGACAGGGCTACGAGCAGTACTTC.

In its sample, this clonotype was seen a few times. This chain connects TRBV28 to TRBJ1-1, with a possible D match to TRBD1 (6 bases). Germline values: CDR1 MDHEN, CDR2 SYDVKM. This CDR3 comprises 15 residues. Trimming took off 2 bases at V and 3 bases at J, with 13 bases between the two ends. The CDR3 protein is CASSLRGGSDTEAFF. The CDR3, as DNA: TGTGCCAGCAGTTTAAGGGGGGGTTCAGACACTGAAGCTTTCTTT.

This clonotype occurred many times. The chain links TRBV12-3 or TRBV12-4 to TRBJ2-5; possibly TRBD1 for D (7 bases). CDR3 size: 15 residues. V was trimmed by 4 bases and J by 8 bases, leaving 20 bases between them. CDR3 in amino acids: CASSSDSRGVDTQYF. The DNA of the CDR3 is TGTGCCAGCAGTTCCGATTCCAGGGGGGTGGATACCCAGTACTTC.

This clonotype appeared a few times. The J gene is TRBJ1-2, the V gene TRBV7-2; weak D call: TRBD1 (5 bases). This CDR3 spans 15 amino acids. CDR1 is SGHTA, CDR2 FQGNSA, per germline. V was clipped by 5 bases and J by 4 bases, with 17 bases between them. In DNA form, the CDR3 reads TGTGCCAGCAGCCCGGACAACCTATTAGGCTATGGCTACACCTTC. This gives the protein CASSPDNLLGYGYTF.

This clonotype was counted many times. The J gene is TRBJ2-6, the V gene TRBV6-2 or TRBV6-3; D is ambiguous. The germline V gene has CDR1 MNHEY and CDR2 SVGEGT. There are 15 residues in the CDR3. V shed 6 bases and J shed 0 bases, with 9 bases lying between them. For the CDR3, the DNA is TGTGCCAGCAGGAAAGGTGACTCTGGGGCCAACGTCCTGACTTTC. As protein: CASRKGDSGANVLTF.

This clonotype was picked up many times. The chain is built from TRBV18 and TRBJ1-2; TRBD1 might be the D (6 bases). This CDR3 spans 14 amino acids. CDR1 is KGHSH and CDR2 is LQKENI in the germline V gene. Trimming took off 5 bases at V and 4 bases at J, with 14 bases between the two ends. CDR3 nucleotide sequence: TGTGCCAGCTCAGAGGACAGAGACGGCTATGGCTACACCTTC. This codes for CASSEDRDGYGYTF. Full variable domain (missing parts from reference TRBV18 and TRBJ1-2): NAGVMQNPRHLVRRRGQEARLRCSPMKGHSHVYWYRQLPEEGLKFMVYLQKENIIDESGMPKERFSAEFPKEGPSILRIQQVVRGDSAAYFCASSEDRDGYGYTFGSGTRLTVV.

The gene calls are TRBV20-1 and TRBJ2-1; maybe TRBD2 (6 bases). V was pared by 5 bases and J by 1 base, with 12 bases between. The CDR3 covers 14 residues. Germline V gene lookup returns CDR1 DFQATT and CDR2 SNEGSKA (reference sequence). CDR3 nucleotide sequence: TGCAGTGCTGATAGTAGCGGTTCCTACAATGAGCAGTTCTTC. This codes for CSADSSGSYNEQFF.

This clonotype was observed once. A much larger clonotype is one base distant, so this may be a read error. The V call is TRBV29-1, the J call TRBJ1-2, with D possibly being TRBD1 (5 bases). V lost 6 bases and J lost 3, with 11 bases in between. The germline CDR1 and CDR2 sequences are SQVTM and ANQGSEA. The CDR3 contains 12 residues. The CDR3 coding sequence is TGCAGCGTGGGCGGGACTCACTATGGCTACACCTTC. It encodes CSVGGTHYGYTF.